A single sample gave rise to the 2 T cell receptor beta chains below, sequenced in a study of regulatory T cells in long-lasting Graves disease. Arm-PCR of CDR3 regions and iRepertoire HTBI primers were the basis on which TCR beta libraries were built. In TCRdb, the multiplex PCR reads were re-called with MiXCR into one record per CDR3 protein. This table holds roughly 400,000 distinct CDR3 sequences, 15% found once. The time point: newly diagnosed GD, antithyroid drugs for less than 3 months. Scientists built the TCR library using RNA that was extracted from PBMCs. This sample was shared with a second study, whose subject was T cells in Graves' hyperthyroidism and ophthalmopathy.

The sample here was peripheral blood mononuclear cells (PBMCs), taken at new diagnosis, from a patient treated with antithyroid drugs. All receptors derive from a woman in her thirties or forties with Graves disease.

This clonotype has a count of ten or more. The CDR3 spells CASRWTGPYNEQFF. DNA of the CDR3: TGTGCCAGCAGGTGGACAGGCCCCTACAATGAGCAGTTCTTC. The chain has TRBV27 and TRBJ2-1; 7 bases are shared with TRBD1. Germline lookup yields CDR1 MNHEY and CDR2 SMNVEV (reference sequence). J gave up 2 bases and V 6 bases, and 4 bases lay outside the gene matches. This CDR3 has 14 amino acids.

This clonotype was picked up many times. This chain connects TRBV5-8 to TRBJ2-1, with 9 bases fitting TRBD1. Germline V CDR1 and CDR2: SGHTS, YDEGEE. V lost 10 bases to trimming and J lost 3 bases; unmatched junction nucleotides: 11. The CDR3 extends over 15 amino acids. The CDR3 spells CAFMPGTGYYNEQFF. The CDR3 bases are TGTGCCTTTATGCCTGGGACAGGGTACTACAATGAGCAGTTCTTC.